The T cell receptor beta chain described here comes from a study of somatic mutations in cytotoxic T cells in rheumatoid arthritis. This clone appeared a single time. Its specificity is not known. TCRdb keeps only in-frame clones here, not all; method: immunoSEQ multiplex PCR. The profile shows just under 30,000 clones, 85% to 90% of them singletons. Study findings and constraints: Nothing was done to adjust for multiple comparisons when TRBV07 showed up slightly less in rheumatoid arthritis patients.

Trimming at V came to 1 base and at J to 5 bases, leaving 7 bases not matched to a gene. The CDR3 spans 17 residues. CDR1 is MNHEY, CDR2 SMNVEV, per germline (reference sequence). The TCR was taken from an adult with rheumatoid arthritis. The sequencing sample was made of CD8+ T cells sorted from blood. The chain recombines TRBV27 with TRBJ2-1; TRBD2 agrees at 11 bases. In DNA, the CDR3 is TGTGCCAGCAGTTTATTTTTTAGCGGGAGGGGGGACAATGAGCAGTTCTTC. It specifies CASSLFFSGRGDNEQFF.